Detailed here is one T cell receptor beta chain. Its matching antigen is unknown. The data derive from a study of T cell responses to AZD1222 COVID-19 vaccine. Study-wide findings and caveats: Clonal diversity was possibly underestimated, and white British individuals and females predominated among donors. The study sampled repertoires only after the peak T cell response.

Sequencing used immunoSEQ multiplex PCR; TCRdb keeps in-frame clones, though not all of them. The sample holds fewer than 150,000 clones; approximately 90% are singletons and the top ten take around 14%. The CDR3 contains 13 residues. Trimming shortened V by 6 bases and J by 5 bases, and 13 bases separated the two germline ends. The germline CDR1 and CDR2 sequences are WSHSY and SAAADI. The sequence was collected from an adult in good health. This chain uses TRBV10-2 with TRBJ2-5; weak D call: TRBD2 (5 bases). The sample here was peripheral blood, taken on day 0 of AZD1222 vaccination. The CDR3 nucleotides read TGCGCCAGCAGCGGGAAGGTCTGGGAGACCCAGTACTTC. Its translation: CASSGKVWETQYF.